Included here is one T cell receptor beta chain sequence, with context. What it recognizes is unknown. Assay used: immunoSEQ multiplex PCR; TCRdb lists only in-frame clones, some missing. The table includes approximately 4,200 clones, roughly three quarters detected once. Busulfan-fludarabine conditioning, marrow transplant, and cyclophosphamide on days +3 and +4 were administered. The data derive from a study of T cells after posttransplantation cyclophosphamide. Study-level results: TRB overlap between skin or GI tissue T cells and blood was limited. TRB clonality was highly associated with recipient CMV seropositivity and reactivation. Later blood repertoires were often dominated by clones from the donor CD8+ memory compartment.

Germline loops: CDR1 SGHNT, CDR2 YYREEE (reference sequence). CDR3 size: 15 residues. Trimming cost V 4 bases and J 4 bases; bases outside gene matches: 9. Sequencing used PBMCs, obtained after an allogeneic stem cell transplant with post-transplant cyclophosphamide. The chain employs TRBV5-4 and TRBJ1-2, with 8 bases matching TRBD1. This clonotype originated in a female patient aged 45-65 years who received an allogeneic stem cell transplant from a related donor, was CMV-positive, and had no GVHD. Some T cells may originate from the graft donor. The CDR3 region is CASSPGTGLPYGYTF. The DNA of the CDR3 is TGTGCCAGCAGCCCGGGGACAGGTCTCCCCTATGGCTACACCTTC.